Below, 15 T cell receptor beta chains from the same sample are listed, as sequenced in a study of blood T cell repertoires in COVID-19. Clones were read by immunoSEQ multiplex PCR, and TCRdb kept only the in-frame ones, dropping some. The data show under 50,000 clones, 70% to 90% seen once. Sequencing was done on a sample of peripheral blood. The receptors were gathered from a man in his sixties with COVID-19, enrolled during active disease.

This sequence joins TRBV28 and TRBJ1-2, with D tentatively TRBD1 (6 bases). The CDR3 extends over 13 amino acids. The V end was cut by 2 bases, the J end by 2 bases, with 6 bases between. Germline V lookup: CDR1 MDHEN, CDR2 SYDVKM. CDR3 region: CASSLQGNYGYTF. The CDR3 region has the DNA TGTGCCAGCAGTTTACAGGGGAACTATGGCTACACCTTC.

This chain connects TRBV5-6 to TRBJ2-1, with 10 bases matching TRBD2. V lost 0 bases and J lost 3; bases outside the gene matches: 12. CDR1 and CDR2 (germline): SGHDT, YYEEEE. The CDR3 spans 19 residues. The CDR3 sequence is CASSLGALAGLAVYNEQFF. The CDR3, as DNA: TGTGCCAGCAGCTTGGGGGCCCTGGCTGGACTAGCGGTCTACAATGAGCAGTTCTTC.

The chain joins TRBV3-1 (or the pseudogene TRBV3-2) to TRBJ2-2; D is uncertain. CDR1 and CDR2 (germline): LGHDT, YNNKEL (reference sequence). This CDR3 has 15 amino acids. The V end was cut by 1 base, the J end by 7 bases, with 13 bases between. CDR3 residues: CASSQGNYEGGELFF. CDR3 nucleotide sequence: TGTGCCAGCAGCCAAGGGAACTACGAAGGCGGGGAGCTGTTTTTT.

This sequence joins TRBV7-2 and TRBJ1-3, with 7 bases identical to TRBD1. V was clipped by 5 bases and J by 4 bases; unmatched bases: 8. The CDR3 loop spans 15 amino acids. Germline CDR1 and CDR2: SGHTA and FQGNSA. CDR3 nucleotide sequence: TGTGCCAGCAGCCCCGTACCAGGGGGAGGAAACACCATATATTTT. Translating it yields CASSPVPGGGNTIYF.

The chain is built from TRBV28 and TRBJ1-2; 10 positions match TRBD1. Losses at the gene ends were 8 bases for V and 6 bases for J; bases not matched to a gene: 6. The CDR3 runs to 13 residues. Germline assignment: CDR1 MDHEN and CDR2 SYDVKM. Written as DNA, the CDR3 is TGTGCCAGCGGGTATGGGACAGGGGATGGCTACACCTTC. Its translation: CASGYGTGDGYTF.

The chain has TRBV5-6 and TRBJ2-6; tentative D call: TRBD1 (6 bases). CDR1 and CDR2 (germline): SGHDT, YYEEEE. This CDR3 has 16 amino acids. V was clipped by 5 bases and J by 4 bases, with 16 bases between them. CDR3 loop: CASRPTGRSGANVLTF. CDR3 coding DNA: TGTGCCAGCAGGCCCACAGGGAGATCCGGGGCCAACGTCCTGACTTTC.

V usage is TRBV28 and J usage is TRBJ1-4; D call uncertain. V was clipped by 4 bases and J by 8 bases, with 23 bases between them. CDR3 length equals 17 residues. The germline gives CDR1 MDHEN, CDR2 SYDVKM. DNA for the CDR3: TGTGCCAGCAGTTCTCCCCCCGGGCCTAAGGGAGGAGAAAAACTGTTTTTT. This sequence encodes CASSSPPGPKGGEKLFF.

The chain joins TRBV18 to TRBJ1-2, with 9 positions matching TRBD1. The CDR3 contains 15 residues. The ends lost 1 base at V and 5 bases at J; junction bases unmatched: 5. Germline CDR1 is KGHSH and CDR2 is LQKENI. The CDR3 loop is CASSPLRTGVYGYTF. DNA for the CDR3: TGTGCCAGCTCACCACTACGGACAGGGGTTTATGGCTACACCTTC.

This clone was detected once. The chain links TRBV11-3 to TRBJ1-1, with 7 bases aligning to TRBD1. The CDR3 covers 13 residues. V dropped 7 bases and J dropped 6; count of bases not matched to a gene: 8. The germline CDR1 and CDR2 sequences are SGHNT and YENEEA. This chain's CDR3 is CASTPTGLAEAFF. The CDR3 coding sequence is TGTGCCAGCACCCCGACAGGGTTGGCTGAAGCTTTCTTT.

The gene calls are TRBV7-8 and TRBJ2-1, with a tentative D call TRBD1 (6 bases). The ends were cut back, 5 bases at V and 3 bases at J, with 14 bases in the middle. Germline CDR1 SGHVS, CDR2 FQNEAQ. The CDR3 loop spans 15 amino acids. The CDR3: CASSPSRDNYNEQFF. CDR3 coding DNA: TGTGCCAGCAGCCCGTCCCGGGACAACTACAATGAGCAGTTCTTC.

The V gene is TRBV30, the J gene TRBJ1-5, with TRBD1 identical over 8 bases. Unmatched junction bases numbered 5, after V lost 3 bases and J lost 4 bases. The CDR3 is 14 amino acids. Germline CDR1 reads GTSNPN; CDR2 reads SVGIG (reference sequence). CDR3 residues: CAWSLGQGNQPQHF. The CDR3 DNA sequence: TGTGCCTGGAGCCTCGGACAGGGAAATCAGCCCCAGCATTTT.

The genes are TRBV6-4 and TRBJ2-1; perhaps TRBD1 as D (6 bases). The germline V gene encodes CDR1 MRHNA and CDR2 SNTAGT. The CDR3 is made up of 15 amino acids. V dropped 0 bases and J dropped 0 bases, with 6 bases sitting between them. CDR3: CASSDSDSSYNEQFF. The CDR3 nucleotides read TGTGCCAGCAGTGACTCGGACAGCTCCTACAATGAGCAGTTCTTC.

The chain couples TRBV19 to TRBJ1-4, with 8 bases fitting TRBD1. The trim removed 7 bases at V and 5 bases at J, leaving 9 bases unmatched. There are 15 residues in the CDR3. CDR1 LNHDA and CDR2 SQIVND come from the germline V gene (reference sequence). CDR3 region: CASNLRQGLNEKLFF. DNA for the CDR3: TGTGCCAGTAACCTCCGACAGGGGTTAAATGAAAAACTGTTTTTT.

V gene TRBV20-1 combines with J gene TRBJ2-5; tentative D call: TRBD2 (6 bases). The germline V gene has CDR1 DFQATT and CDR2 SNEGSKA (reference sequence). The V and J ends lost 3 bases and 1 base respectively, with 15 bases between them. The CDR3 sequence is 15 residues long. Written as DNA, the CDR3 is TGCAGTGCTAGTGTCCTCGGGCGGGGCCAAGAGACCCAGTACTTC. It encodes CSASVLGRGQETQYF.

The rearrangement uses TRBV7-2 and TRBJ1-2; D remains ambiguous. The CDR3 spans 14 residues. Germline V gives CDR1 SGHTA, CDR2 FQGNSA. The V end lost 4 bases, the J end lost 1 base, and 10 bases lay between the germline ends. Written as DNA, the CDR3 is TGTGCCAGCAGCTCTATCGGACTTAACTATGGCTACACCTTC. Its translation is CASSSIGLNYGYTF.